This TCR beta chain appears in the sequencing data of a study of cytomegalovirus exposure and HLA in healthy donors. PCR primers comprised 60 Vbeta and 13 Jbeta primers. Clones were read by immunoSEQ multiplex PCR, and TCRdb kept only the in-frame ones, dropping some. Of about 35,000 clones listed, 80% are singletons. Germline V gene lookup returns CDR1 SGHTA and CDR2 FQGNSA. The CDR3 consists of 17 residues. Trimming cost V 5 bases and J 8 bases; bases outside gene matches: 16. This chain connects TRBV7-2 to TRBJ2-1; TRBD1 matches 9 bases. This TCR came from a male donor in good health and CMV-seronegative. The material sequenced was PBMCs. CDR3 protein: CASSAPSTGGPRHEQFF. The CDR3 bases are TGTGCCAGCAGCGCGCCCTCAACAGGGGGCCCCAGGCATGAGCAGTTCTTC.